Below, 14 T cell receptor beta chains from the same sample are listed, as sequenced in a study of CD8 T cells in Susac syndrome. An input of about 0.5 to 1 ug of RNA was subjected to reverse transcription using random hexamers. TCRdb reanalysed the immunoSEQ multiplex PCR reads using MiXCR and keeps one entry per CDR3 protein. This table has 190,000 or so distinct CDR3 sequences, 90% to 95% appearing once. The sequenced sample was CD4+ T cells from PBMCs. These receptors all come from a human donor with multiple sclerosis.

The V call is TRBV9, the J call TRBJ2-7; weak D call: TRBD1 (6 bases). V was trimmed by 0 bases and J by 6 bases, leaving 16 bases between them. The CDR3 extends over 15 amino acids. Germline V gene lookup returns CDR1 SGDLS and CDR2 YYNGEE. The CDR3 here is CASSVDPAQGGEQYF. In DNA, the CDR3 is TGTGCCAGCAGCGTAGATCCGGCACAGGGCGGCGAGCAGTACTTC. The complete variable domain, with remaining parts taken from reference TRBV9 and TRBJ2-7, reads DSGVTQTPKHLITATGQRVTLRCSPRSGDLSVYWYQQSLDQGLQFLIQYYNGEERAKGNILERFSAQQFPDLHSELNLSSLELGDSALYFCASSVDPAQGGEQYFGPGTRLTVT.

This clonotype has only one observation. The chain joins TRBV20-1 to TRBJ2-3; no reliable D call. The CDR3 spans 13 residues. The germline V gene encodes CDR1 DFQATT and CDR2 SNEGSKA (reference sequence). The V and J ends lost 3 bases and 2 bases respectively, with 9 bases between them. In DNA, the CDR3 is TGCAGTGCTAGTGTGGCTTCCACAGATACGCAGTATTTT. Amino acid sequence: CSASVASTDTQYF.

This sequence joins TRBV6-6 and TRBJ1-6; 8 bases map to TRBD1. In germline, CDR1 is MNHNY, CDR2 SVGAGI (reference sequence). The CDR3 is 14 residues long. The trim removed 5 bases at V and 5 bases at J, leaving 2 bases unmatched. This chain's CDR3 is CASSLDRDNSPLHF. CDR3 DNA sequence: TGTGCCAGCAGTCTGGACAGGGATAATTCACCCCTCCACTTT.

V and J are TRBV6-2 or TRBV6-3 and TRBJ2-3; D is perhaps TRBD2 (5 bases). The germline gives CDR1 MNHEY, CDR2 SVGEGT. V lost 8 bases and J 6 bases, leaving 21 bases between the germline ends. This CDR3 contains 15 residues. The CDR3 reads CASLSGSRWWDTQYF. The DNA for the CDR3 is TGTGCCAGCCTTTCGGGGAGCCGGTGGTGGGATACGCAGTATTTT.

The chain employs TRBV11-3 and TRBJ2-7, with D hard to call. Germline V CDR1 and CDR2: SGHNT, YENEEA. This CDR3 region has 11 residues. Trimming left V 3 bases short and J 5 bases short, with 5 bases between. CDR3 DNA: TGTGCCAGCAGCTTGCTCGACGAGCAGTACTTC. Translating it yields CASSLLDEQYF.

V and J are TRBV7-9 and TRBJ1-1, with D unresolved. Germline V gene lookup returns CDR1 SEHNR and CDR2 FQNEAQ (reference sequence). The CDR3 covers 14 residues. The ends were cut back, 5 bases at V and 4 bases at J, with 14 bases in the middle. The CDR3, as DNA: TGTGCCAGCAGCCCCTCCACGGTGCTCACTGAAGCTTTCTTT. Its translation is CASSPSTVLTEAFF.

The V and J genes are TRBV7-9 and TRBJ1-1, with D tentatively TRBD1 (5 bases). The V end lost 2 bases, the J end lost 3 bases, and 10 bases lay between the germline ends. The length of the CDR3 is 14 residues. Germline assignment: CDR1 SEHNR and CDR2 FQNEAQ (reference sequence). CDR3 in amino acids: CASSLQGGDTEAFF. As DNA, the CDR3 is TGTGCCAGCAGCTTACAGGGAGGAGACACTGAAGCTTTCTTT.

The genes are TRBV11-2 and TRBJ2-5, with D uncertain. This CDR3 is built from 12 residues. V was cut by 3 bases and J by 8 bases, with 10 bases left in between. Germline V lookup: CDR1 SGHAT, CDR2 FQNNGV. CDR3 region: CASSLYGKTQYF. CDR3 DNA: TGTGCCAGCAGCTTGTATGGGAAAACCCAGTACTTC.

This sequence joins TRBV25-1 and TRBJ2-4, with D uncertain. Germline V CDR1 and CDR2: MGHDK, SYGVNS. There are 12 residues in the CDR3. The V gene lost 8 bases and the J gene lost 4 bases, with 9 bases spanning the gap. The CDR3, as DNA: TGTGCCAGCGCCTCCGTTAAAAACATTCAGTACTTC. Translated, it gives CASASVKNIQYF.

The chain employs TRBV30 and TRBJ2-1; a possible D gene is TRBD2 (6 bases). The ends were cut back, 1 base at V and 2 bases at J, with 15 bases in the middle. Germline values: CDR1 GTSNPN, CDR2 SVGIG (reference sequence). This CDR3 has 16 amino acids. As DNA, the CDR3 is TGTGCCTGGAGTGGGGGCGGAGGGGTGACCTACAATGAGCAGTTCTTC. It translates to CAWSGGGGVTYNEQFF.

V is TRBV4-1 and J is TRBJ2-1; 8 bases are shared with TRBD2. Losses at the gene ends were 4 bases for V and 7 bases for J; bases not matched to a gene: 9. The CDR3 is made up of 15 amino acids. Per germline, CDR1 MGHRA and CDR2 YSYEKL. The CDR3 spells CASSRTGTGGNEQFF. CDR3 nucleotides: TGCGCCAGCAGCCGTACCGGGACGGGGGGGAATGAGCAGTTCTTC.

This clonotype is a singleton in its sample. This chain joins TRBV29-1 and TRBJ2-5, with D perhaps matching TRBD2 (6 bases). The CDR3 sequence is 15 residues long. Trimming shortened V by 3 bases and J by 4 bases, and 18 bases separated the two germline ends. Germline loops: CDR1 SQVTM, CDR2 ANQGSEA. CDR3 nucleotides: TGCAGCGTTGATTGGGGCGGGAACCCCCGAGAGACCCAGTACTTC. This translates into CSVDWGGNPRETQYF.

The V gene is TRBV20-1, the J gene TRBJ2-7, with D tentatively TRBD2 (5 bases). CDR3 length: 14 residues. Trimming took off 5 bases at V and 6 bases at J, with 20 bases between the two ends. Germline CDR1 DFQATT, CDR2 SNEGSKA (reference sequence). The CDR3 DNA reads as TGCAGTGCTGTCAGAGGACTCCTCGGTGGCGAGCAGTACTTC. Its translation is CSAVRGLLGGEQYF.

The chain recombines TRBV12-3 or TRBV12-4 with TRBJ2-5, with 8 nucleotides matching TRBD1. The length of the CDR3 is 13 residues. V trimming: 6 bases; J trimming: 3 bases; junction bases outside the gene matches: 3. As DNA, the CDR3 is TGTGCCAGCAGCCAGGGGGCCAAAGAGACCCAGTACTTC. Amino acids: CASSQGAKETQYF.